This paragraph reports one TCR beta chain. Its matching antigen is unknown. Survey level was the resolution at which the v3.0 immunoSEQ assay ran. Only in-frame clones appear in the TCRdb table, and some are missing; sequencing was by immunoSEQ multiplex PCR. Here the sample spans more than 20,000 clones, around four fifths being singletons. V lost 1 base and J lost 10, with 8 bases in between. The CDR3 runs 12 residues. CDR1 SEHNR and CDR2 FQNEAQ come from the germline V gene (reference sequence). This sample is part of a study of long-term antiretroviral therapy in people with HIV. Overall study results and limits: Records did not include ART adherence, viral resistance or therapy changes. The blood, collected between 2004 and 2017, was possibly taken under older ART regimens. Relative to control repertoires, HIV repertoires exhibited narrower CDR3 length ranges. Post-ART, diversity grew, though it stayed under transplant donor control levels.

This sequence joins TRBV7-9 and TRBJ2-1, with D perhaps TRBD1 or TRBD2 (5 bases each). The TCR originated in a man between 18 and 29 years old with HIV. The sequences come from unsorted PBMCs, collected approximately 4 years after starting antiretroviral therapy. The CDR3 is CASSLGGDEQFF. Written as DNA, the CDR3 is TGTGCCAGCAGCTTAGGAGGGGACGAGCAGTTCTTC. Complete variable domain (other parts from reference TRBV7-9 and TRBJ2-1): DTGVSQNPRHKITKRGQNVTFRCDPISEHNRLYWYRQTLGQGPEFLTYFQNEAQLEKSRLLSDRFSAERPKGSFSTLEIQRTEQGDSAMYLCASSLGGDEQFFGPGTRLTVL.